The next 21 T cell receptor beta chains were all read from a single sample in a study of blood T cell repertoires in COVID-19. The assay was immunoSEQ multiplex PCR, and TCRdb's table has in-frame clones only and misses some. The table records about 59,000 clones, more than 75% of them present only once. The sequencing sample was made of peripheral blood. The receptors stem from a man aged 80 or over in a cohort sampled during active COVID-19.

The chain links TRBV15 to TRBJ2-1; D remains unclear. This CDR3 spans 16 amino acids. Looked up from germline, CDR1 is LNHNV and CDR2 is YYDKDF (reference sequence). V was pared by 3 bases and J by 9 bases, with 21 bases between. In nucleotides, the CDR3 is TGTGCCACCAGCAGTCGTGGAGCCGGTCCCCACACTGAGCAGTTCTTC. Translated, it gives CATSSRGAGPHTEQFF.

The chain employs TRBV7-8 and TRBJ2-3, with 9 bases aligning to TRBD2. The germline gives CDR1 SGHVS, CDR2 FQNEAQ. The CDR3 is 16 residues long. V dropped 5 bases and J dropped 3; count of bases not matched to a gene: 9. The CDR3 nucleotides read TGTGCCAGCAGCAGGAGTAGCGGGAGAACTACAGATACGCAGTATTTT. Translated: CASSRSSGRTTDTQYF.

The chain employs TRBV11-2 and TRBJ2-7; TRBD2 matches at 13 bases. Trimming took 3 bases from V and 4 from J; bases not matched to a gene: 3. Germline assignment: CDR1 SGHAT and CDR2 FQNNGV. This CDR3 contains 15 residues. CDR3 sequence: CASSLGLAGSYEQYF. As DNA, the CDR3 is TGTGCCAGCAGCTTGGGACTAGCGGGAAGTTACGAGCAGTACTTC.

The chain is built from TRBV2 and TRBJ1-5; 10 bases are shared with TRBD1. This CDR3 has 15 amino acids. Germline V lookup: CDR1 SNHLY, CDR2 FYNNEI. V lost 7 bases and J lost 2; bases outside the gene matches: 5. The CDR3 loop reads CASKAGTGGNQPQHF. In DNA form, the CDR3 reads TGTGCCAGCAAAGCCGGGACAGGGGGCAATCAGCCCCAGCATTTT.

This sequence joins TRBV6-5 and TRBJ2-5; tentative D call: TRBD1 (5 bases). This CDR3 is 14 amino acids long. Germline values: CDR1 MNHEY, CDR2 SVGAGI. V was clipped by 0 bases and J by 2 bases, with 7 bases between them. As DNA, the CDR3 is TGTGCCAGCAGTTACTCCAGGACACAAGAGACCCAGTACTTC. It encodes CASSYSRTQETQYF.

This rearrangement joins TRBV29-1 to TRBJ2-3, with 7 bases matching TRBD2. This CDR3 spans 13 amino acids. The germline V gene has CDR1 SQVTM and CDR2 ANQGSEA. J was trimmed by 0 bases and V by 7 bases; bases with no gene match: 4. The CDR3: CSGAGDSTDTQYF. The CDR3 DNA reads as TGCAGCGGGGCGGGGGACAGCACAGATACGCAGTATTTT.

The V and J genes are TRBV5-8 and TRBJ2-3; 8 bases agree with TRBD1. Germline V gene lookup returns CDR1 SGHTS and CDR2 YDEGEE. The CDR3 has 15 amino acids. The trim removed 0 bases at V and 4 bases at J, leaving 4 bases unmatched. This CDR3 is CASSLGTGSADTQYF. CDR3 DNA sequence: TGTGCCAGCAGCTTGGGGACAGGGTCGGCAGATACGCAGTATTTT.

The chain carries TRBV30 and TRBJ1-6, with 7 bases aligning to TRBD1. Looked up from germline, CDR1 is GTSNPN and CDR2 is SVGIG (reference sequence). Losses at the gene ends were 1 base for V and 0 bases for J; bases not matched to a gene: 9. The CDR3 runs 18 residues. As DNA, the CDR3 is TGTGCCTGGAGTGGACGCCCAACAGGGGCCTCCTATAATTCACCCCTCCACTTT. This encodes CAWSGRPTGASYNSPLHF.

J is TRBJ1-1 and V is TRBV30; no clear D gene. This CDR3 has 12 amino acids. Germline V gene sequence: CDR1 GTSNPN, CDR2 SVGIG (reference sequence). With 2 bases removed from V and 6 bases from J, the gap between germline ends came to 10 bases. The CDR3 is CAWSSSRAEAFF. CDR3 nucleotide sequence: TGTGCCTGGAGTAGTTCGAGGGCTGAAGCTTTCTTT.

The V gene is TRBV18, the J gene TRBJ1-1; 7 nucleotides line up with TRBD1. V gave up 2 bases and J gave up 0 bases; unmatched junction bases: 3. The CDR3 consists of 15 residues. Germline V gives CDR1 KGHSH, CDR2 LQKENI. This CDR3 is CASSPGQALNTEAFF. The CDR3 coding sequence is TGTGCCAGCTCACCAGGACAGGCCTTGAACACTGAAGCTTTCTTT.

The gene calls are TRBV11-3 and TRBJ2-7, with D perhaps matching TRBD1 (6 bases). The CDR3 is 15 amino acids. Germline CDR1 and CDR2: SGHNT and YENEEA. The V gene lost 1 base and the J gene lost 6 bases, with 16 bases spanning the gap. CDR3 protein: CASSLGPGHQFEQYF. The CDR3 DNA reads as TGTGCCAGCAGCTTAGGACCGGGACACCAGTTCGAGCAGTACTTC.

CDR3 DNA sequence: TGTGCCAGTATCCCCCGGGAGAGCGGGAAGGAAAACTACGAGCAGTACTTC. Translation: CASIPRESGKENYEQYF. This chain uses TRBV19 with TRBJ2-7; TRBD2 matches 7 bases. Germline values: CDR1 LNHDA, CDR2 SQIVND (reference sequence). The CDR3 spans 17 residues. Unmatched junction bases numbered 18, after V lost 7 bases and J lost 3 bases.

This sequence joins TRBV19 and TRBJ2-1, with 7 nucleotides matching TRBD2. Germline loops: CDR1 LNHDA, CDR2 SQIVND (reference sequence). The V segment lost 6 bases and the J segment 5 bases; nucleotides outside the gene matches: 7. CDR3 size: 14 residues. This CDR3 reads CASRLAAANNEQFF. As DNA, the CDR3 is TGTGCCAGTAGGCTAGCGGCGGCAAACAATGAGCAGTTCTTC.

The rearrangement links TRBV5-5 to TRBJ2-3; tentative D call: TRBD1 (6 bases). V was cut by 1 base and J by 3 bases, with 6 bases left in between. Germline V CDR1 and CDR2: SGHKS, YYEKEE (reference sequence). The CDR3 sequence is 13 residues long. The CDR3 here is CASSLRGTDTQYF. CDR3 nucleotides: TGTGCCAGCAGCTTGAGGGGGACAGATACGCAGTATTTT. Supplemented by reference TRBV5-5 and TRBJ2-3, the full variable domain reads DAGVTQSPTHLIKTRGQQVTLRCSPISGHKSVSWYQQVLGQGPQFIFQYYEKEERGRGNFPDRFSARQFPNYSSELNVNALLLGDSALYLCASSLRGTDTQYFGPGTRLTVL.

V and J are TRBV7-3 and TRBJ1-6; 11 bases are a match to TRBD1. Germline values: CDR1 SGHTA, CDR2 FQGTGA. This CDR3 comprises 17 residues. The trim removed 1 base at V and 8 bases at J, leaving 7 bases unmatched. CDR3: CASSLRGQGAYHSPLHF. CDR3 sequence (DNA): TGTGCCAGCAGCTTAAGAGGACAGGGGGCGTACCATTCACCCCTCCACTTT.

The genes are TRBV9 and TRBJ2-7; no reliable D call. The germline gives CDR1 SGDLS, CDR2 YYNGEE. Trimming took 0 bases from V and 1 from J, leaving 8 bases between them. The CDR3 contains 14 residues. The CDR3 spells CASSVEPVSYEQYF. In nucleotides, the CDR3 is TGTGCCAGCAGCGTAGAACCAGTTTCCTACGAGCAGTACTTC. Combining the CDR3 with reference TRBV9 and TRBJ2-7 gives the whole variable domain DSGVTQTPKHLITATGQRVTLRCSPRSGDLSVYWYQQSLDQGLQFLIQYYNGEERAKGNILERFSAQQFPDLHSELNLSSLELGDSALYFCASSVEPVSYEQYFGPGTRLTVT.

As DNA, the CDR3 is TGTGCCAGCAGCCCGGGGACAACGATGAACACTGAAGCTTTCTTT. It yields the protein CASSPGTTMNTEAFF. The chain carries TRBV11-2 and TRBJ1-1, with D perhaps matching TRBD1 (6 bases). CDR1 and CDR2 (germline): SGHAT, FQNNGV. V dropped 5 bases and J dropped 0 bases, with 13 bases sitting between them. The length of the CDR3 is 15 residues.

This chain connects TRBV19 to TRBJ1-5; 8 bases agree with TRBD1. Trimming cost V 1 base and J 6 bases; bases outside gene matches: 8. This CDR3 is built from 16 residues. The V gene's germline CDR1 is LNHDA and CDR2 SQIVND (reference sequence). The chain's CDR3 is CASSIVQGAAGQPQHF. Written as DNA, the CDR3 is TGTGCCAGTAGTATAGTCCAGGGGGCAGCTGGTCAGCCCCAGCATTTT.

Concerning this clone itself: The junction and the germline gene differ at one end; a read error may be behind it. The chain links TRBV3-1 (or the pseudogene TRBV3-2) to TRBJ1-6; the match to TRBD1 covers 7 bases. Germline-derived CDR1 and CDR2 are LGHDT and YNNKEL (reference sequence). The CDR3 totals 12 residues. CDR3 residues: CAGSQGGSPLHF. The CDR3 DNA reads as TGTGCCGGCAGCCAGGGGGGATCACCCCTCCACTTT.

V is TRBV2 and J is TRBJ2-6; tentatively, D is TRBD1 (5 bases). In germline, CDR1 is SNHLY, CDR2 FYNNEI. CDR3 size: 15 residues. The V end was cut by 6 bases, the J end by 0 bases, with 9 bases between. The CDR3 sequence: CASSPQDSGANVLTF. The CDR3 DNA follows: TGTGCCAGCAGCCCACAGGACTCTGGGGCCAACGTCCTGACTTTC. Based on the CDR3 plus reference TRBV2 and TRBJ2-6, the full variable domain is EPEVTQTPSHQVTQMGQEVILRCVPISNHLYFYWYRQILGQKVEFLVSFYNNEISEKSEIFDDQFSVERPDGSNFTLKIRSTKLEDSAMYFCASSPQDSGANVLTFGAGSRLTVL.

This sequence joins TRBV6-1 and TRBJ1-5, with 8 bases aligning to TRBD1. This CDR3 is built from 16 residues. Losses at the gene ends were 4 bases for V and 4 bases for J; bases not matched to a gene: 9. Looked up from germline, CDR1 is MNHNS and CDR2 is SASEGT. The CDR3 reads CASSGDRRALNQPQHF. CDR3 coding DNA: TGTGCCAGCAGTGGGGACAGGAGAGCCCTAAATCAGCCCCAGCATTTT.